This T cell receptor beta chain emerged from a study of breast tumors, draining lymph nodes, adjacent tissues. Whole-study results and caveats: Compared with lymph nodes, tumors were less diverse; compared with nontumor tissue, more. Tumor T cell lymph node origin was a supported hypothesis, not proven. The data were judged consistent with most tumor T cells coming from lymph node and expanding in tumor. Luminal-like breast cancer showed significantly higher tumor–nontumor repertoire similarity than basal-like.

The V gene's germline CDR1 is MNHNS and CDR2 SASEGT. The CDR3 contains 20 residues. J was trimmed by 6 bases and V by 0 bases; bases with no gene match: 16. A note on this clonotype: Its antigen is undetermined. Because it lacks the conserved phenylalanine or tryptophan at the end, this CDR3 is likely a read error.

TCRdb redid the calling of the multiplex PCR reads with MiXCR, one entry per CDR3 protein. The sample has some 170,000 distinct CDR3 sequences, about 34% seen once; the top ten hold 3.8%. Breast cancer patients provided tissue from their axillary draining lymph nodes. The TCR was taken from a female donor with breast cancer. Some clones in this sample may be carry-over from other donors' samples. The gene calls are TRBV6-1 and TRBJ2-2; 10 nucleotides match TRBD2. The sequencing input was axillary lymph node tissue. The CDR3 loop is CASSEAPRASGSFPAGELFS. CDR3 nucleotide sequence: TGTGCCAGCAGTGAAGCGCCCAGGGCTAGCGGGAGTTTTCCGGCCGGGGAGCTGTTTTCT.